Each of the 14 T cell receptor beta chains below was sequenced from the same sample in a study of blood T cell repertoires in COVID-19. The protocol was immunoSEQ multiplex PCR, while the TCRdb copy is restricted to in-frame clones and leaves out a portion. The sample has more than 200,000 clones, over 70% seen once. The sequencing sample was made of peripheral blood. Receptor source: a woman older than 75 with acute or convalescent COVID-19.

The chain recombines TRBV19 with TRBJ1-5; possible D gene TRBD1, 6 bases. From germline, CDR1 is LNHDA and CDR2 SQIVND (reference sequence). The CDR3 is 15 amino acids. The germline V and J ends were trimmed by 5 bases and 5 bases, with 16 bases remaining between them. This chain's CDR3 is CASSAEAGGHQPQHF. For the CDR3, the DNA is TGTGCCAGTAGTGCCGAGGCGGGGGGCCATCAGCCCCAGCATTTT.

This chain joins TRBV30 and TRBJ1-5; 7 nucleotides match TRBD1. There are 14 residues in the CDR3. With V trimmed by 2 bases and J by 5 bases, 6 bases remained unmatched. The germline CDR1 and CDR2 sequences are GTSNPN and SVGIG (reference sequence). CDR3 coding DNA: TGTGCCTGGAGTATTAACAGGGGACATCAGCCCCAGCATTTT. Protein sequence: CAWSINRGHQPQHF.

The chain employs TRBV3-1 (or the pseudogene TRBV3-2) and TRBJ2-1, with 7 bases matching TRBD2. The CDR3 contains 17 residues. The germline V gene encodes CDR1 LGHDT and CDR2 YNNKEL (reference sequence). After removal of 1 base from V and 5 bases from J, the junction contained 11 bases not matched to a gene. CDR3 DNA: TGTGCCAGCAGCCAAGGGCCGACGGGAGGTTTCGACAATGAGCAGTTCTTC. Translating gives CASSQGPTGGFDNEQFF.

In DNA form, the CDR3 reads TGTGCCAGCAGTTCACTCGGGACAGCTAACTATGGCTACACCTTC. As protein: CASSSLGTANYGYTF. The chain employs TRBV28 and TRBJ1-2, with 7 bases matching TRBD1. V was pared by 4 bases and J by 0 bases, with 5 bases of the junction left unmatched. Germline CDR1 is MDHEN and CDR2 is SYDVKM. The CDR3 has 15 residues.

The chain employs TRBV6-5 and TRBJ2-7; tentatively, D is TRBD2 (5 bases). The CDR3 has 13 amino acids. CDR1 and CDR2 from the germline V gene are MNHEY and SVGAGI. Trimming removed 2 bases from V and 5 bases from J, with 10 bases in between. The CDR3 sequence is CASSYGSLHEQYF. The CDR3 coding sequence is TGTGCCAGCAGTTACGGGAGCCTCCACGAGCAGTACTTC.

The chain links TRBV19 to TRBJ2-7; D is perhaps TRBD1 (5 bases). V shed 1 base and J shed 6 bases, with 13 bases lying between them. Per the germline V gene, CDR1 is LNHDA and CDR2 is SQIVND (reference sequence). The CDR3 totals 14 residues. The DNA for the CDR3 is TGTGCCAGTAGTATAGGCCAGGGTAAGGGCGAGCAGTACTTC. It yields the protein CASSIGQGKGEQYF.

V is TRBV5-4 and J is TRBJ2-3; D is unresolved. The CDR3 is made up of 14 amino acids. Trimming stripped 4 bases from V and 0 bases from J, with 9 bases between. Germline values: CDR1 SGHNT, CDR2 YYREEE (reference sequence). The chain's CDR3 is CASSSHGSTDTQYF. The CDR3 coding sequence is TGTGCCAGCAGCAGCCATGGTAGCACAGATACGCAGTATTTT.

The chain combines TRBV5-6 with TRBJ2-7; D not resolved. Trimming stripped 4 bases from V and 0 bases from J, with 14 bases between. The CDR3 runs to 15 residues. Germline CDR1 SGHDT, CDR2 YYEEEE. The CDR3 DNA is TGTGCCAGCAGCGAAAGGCGGTTTTACTCCTACGAGCAGTACTTC. This encodes CASSERRFYSYEQYF.

This chain uses TRBV5-1 with TRBJ2-6; D possibly corresponds to TRBD1 (5 bases). Germline V gene lookup returns CDR1 SGHRS and CDR2 YFSETQ. Trimming left V 2 bases short and J 0 bases short, with 15 bases between. CDR3 length equals 18 residues. The DNA of the CDR3 is TGCGCCAGCAGCTTAGTAGGGGTACAACACTCTGGGGCCAACGTCCTGACTTTC. It translates to CASSLVGVQHSGANVLTF.

This chain links TRBV5-4 with TRBJ2-1; D is perhaps TRBD1 (5 bases). CDR3 size: 13 residues. In germline, CDR1 is SGHNT, CDR2 YYREEE (reference sequence). Deletions cut 6 bases from V and 1 base from J, with 8 bases between. In DNA form, the CDR3 reads TGTGCCAGCAAGACAGAGTCCTACAATGAGCAGTTCTTC. It is translated as CASKTESYNEQFF.

V gene TRBV11-1 combines with J gene TRBJ1-1; 9 nucleotides match TRBD1. The V gene's germline CDR1 is SGHAT and CDR2 FQDESV (reference sequence). V lost 1 base, J lost 5 bases, and 5 bases stayed unmatched. The CDR3 loop spans 15 amino acids. The CDR3 DNA reads TGTGCCAGCAGCTTAGGAAGCGGACAGGGGACTGAAGCTTTCTTT. Residues: CASSLGSGQGTEAFF.

The chain carries TRBV20-1 and TRBJ1-3; TRBD1 is a possible D gene (6 bases). The CDR3 consists of 17 residues. V gave up 3 bases and J gave up 0 bases, with 18 bases separating them. Germline V gene lookup returns CDR1 DFQATT and CDR2 SNEGSKA (reference sequence). The CDR3 sequence is CSASHEGTPSSGNTIYF. CDR3 DNA sequence: TGCAGTGCTAGTCACGAGGGGACACCGAGCTCTGGAAACACCATATATTTT.

The chain has TRBV3-1 (or the pseudogene TRBV3-2) and TRBJ2-2; D not certain. V lost 4 bases, J lost 0 bases, and 12 bases lay in between. The CDR3 extends over 16 amino acids. Germline CDR1 and CDR2: LGHDT and YNNKEL (reference sequence). CDR3 DNA sequence: TGTGCCAGCAGCCCTGTCGCTACTGCGAACACCGGGGAGCTGTTTTTT. Its protein product is CASSPVATANTGELFF.

The genes are TRBV6-8 and TRBJ2-2; D possibly corresponds to TRBD2 (6 bases). Trimming shortened V by 4 bases and J by 0 bases, and 15 bases separated the two germline ends. Looked up from germline, CDR1 is MNHGY and CDR2 is SAAAGT. The CDR3 loop spans 17 amino acids. The CDR3 loop is CASSLRGGMANTGELFF. DNA of the CDR3: TGTGCCAGCAGTTTGAGGGGCGGGATGGCGAACACCGGGGAGCTGTTTTTT.